The sequence of this T cell receptor beta chain was determined in a study of control samples from healthy donors and cancer patients. Germline V CDR1 and CDR2: SGHTA, FQGNSA. The V segment lost 5 bases and the J segment 5 bases; nucleotides outside the gene matches: 6. The CDR3 has 14 residues. This clone was recorded once. Libraries were prepared by immunoSEQ multiplex PCR; TCRdb keeps only in-frame clonotypes and omits some of them. This table holds fewer than 200,000 clones, around 93% found once. Specimen: blood. This TCR derives from a woman aged 55-70 years in good health. The J gene is TRBJ1-2, the V gene TRBV7-2; 9 bases agree with TRBD1. CDR3 nucleotide sequence: TGTGCCAGCAGCCAGGGACAGGGAGGATATGGCTACACCTTC. Protein product: CASSQGQGGYGYTF.